The 5 T cell receptor beta chains below come from one sample, sequenced in a study of PD-1 and CTLA-4 blockade in melanoma. Assay: immunoSEQ multiplex PCR; the TCRdb copy retains only in-frame clones and omits some. Among 30,000 or so clones listed, 80% to 95% were seen once. Here the sequenced sample was CD8+ T cells from peripheral blood, taken from a patient given anti-PD-1 treatment. Receptors originate from a human donor with melanoma.

The chain uses TRBV5-1 and TRBJ2-1; TRBD1 matches 9 bases. The CDR3 spans 16 residues. Looked up from germline, CDR1 is SGHRS and CDR2 is YFSETQ. V was pared by 2 bases and J by 3 bases, with 6 bases of the junction left unmatched. CDR3 in amino acids: CASSFSGTGYYNEQFF. DNA of the CDR3: TGCGCCAGCAGCTTTTCCGGGACAGGGTACTACAATGAGCAGTTCTTC.

This chain connects TRBV2 to TRBJ2-7; no clear D gene. CDR1 and CDR2 (germline): SNHLY, FYNNEI. This CDR3 spans 13 amino acids. Trimming shortened V by 6 bases and J by 3 bases, and 12 bases separated the two germline ends. The CDR3 nucleotides are TGTGCCAGCAGCTACGGAGACGACTACGAGCAGTACTTC. Translation: CASSYGDDYEQYF.

This clone has just one count. V and J are TRBV11-2 and TRBJ2-5; D possibly corresponds to TRBD2 (6 bases). Trimming cost V 2 bases and J 4 bases, with 17 bases left between them. Germline values: CDR1 SGHAT, CDR2 FQNNGV. The CDR3 has 16 residues. The CDR3 reads CASSLTIGSPPETQYF. The CDR3 DNA reads as TGTGCCAGCAGCTTAACTATCGGGAGTCCCCCAGAGACCCAGTACTTC.

J is TRBJ1-2 and V is TRBV6-1, with D uncertain. Germline CDR1 and CDR2: MNHNS and SASEGT. With 1 base removed from V and 3 bases from J, the gap between germline ends came to 9 bases. This CDR3 is built from 14 residues. In DNA form, the CDR3 reads TGTGCCAGCAGTGAAGTAGTGTCCTACTATGGCTACACCTTC. This gives the protein CASSEVVSYYGYTF.

The V gene is TRBV30, the J gene TRBJ2-2, with 8 bases that match TRBD2. Germline assignment: CDR1 GTSNPN and CDR2 SVGIG (reference sequence). Trimming removed 8 bases from V and 4 bases from J; junction bases left unmatched: 15. The CDR3 has 16 amino acids. CDR3: CAAAGVAGISTGELFF. The CDR3 nucleotides read TGTGCCGCCGCTGGCGTAGCGGGGATTTCCACCGGGGAGCTGTTTTTT.